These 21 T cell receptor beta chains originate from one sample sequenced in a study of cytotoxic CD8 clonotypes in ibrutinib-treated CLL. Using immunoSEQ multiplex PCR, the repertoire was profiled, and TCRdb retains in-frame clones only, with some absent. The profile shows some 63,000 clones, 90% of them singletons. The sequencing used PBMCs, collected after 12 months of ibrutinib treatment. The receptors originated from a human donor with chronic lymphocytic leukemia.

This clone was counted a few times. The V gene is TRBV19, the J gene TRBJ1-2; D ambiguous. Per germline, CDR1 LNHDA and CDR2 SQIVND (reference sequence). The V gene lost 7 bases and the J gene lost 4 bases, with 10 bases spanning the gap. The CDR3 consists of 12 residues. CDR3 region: CASTVRSYGYTF. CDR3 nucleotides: TGTGCCAGTACCGTCAGGAGCTATGGCTACACCTTC.

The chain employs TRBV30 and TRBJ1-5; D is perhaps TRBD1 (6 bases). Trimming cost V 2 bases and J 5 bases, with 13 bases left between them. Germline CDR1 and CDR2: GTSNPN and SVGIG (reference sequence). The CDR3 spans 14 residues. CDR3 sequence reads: CAWSSTTGHQPQHF. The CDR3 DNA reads TGTGCCTGGAGTTCGACGACAGGCCATCAGCCCCAGCATTTT. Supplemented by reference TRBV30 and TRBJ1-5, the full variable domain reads SQTIHQWPATLVQPVGSPLSLECTVEGTSNPNLYWYRQAAGRGLQLLFYSVGIGQISSEVPQNLSASRPQDRQFILSSKKLLLSDSGFYLCAWSSTTGHQPQHFGDGTRLSIL.

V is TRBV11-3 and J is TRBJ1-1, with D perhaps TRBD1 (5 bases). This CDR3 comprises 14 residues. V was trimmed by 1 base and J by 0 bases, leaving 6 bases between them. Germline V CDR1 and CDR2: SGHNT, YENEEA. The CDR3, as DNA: TGTGCCAGCAGCTTAGCAGGGATGAACACTGAAGCTTTCTTT. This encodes CASSLAGMNTEAFF.

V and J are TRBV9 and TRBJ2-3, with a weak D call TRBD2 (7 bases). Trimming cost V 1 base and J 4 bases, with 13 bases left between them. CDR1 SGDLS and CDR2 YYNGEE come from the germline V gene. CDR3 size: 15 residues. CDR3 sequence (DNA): TGTGCCAGCAGCGTAAGGGGGGAGGGGGCAGATACGCAGTATTTT. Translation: CASSVRGEGADTQYF. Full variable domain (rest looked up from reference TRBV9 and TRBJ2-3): DSGVTQTPKHLITATGQRVTLRCSPRSGDLSVYWYQQSLDQGLQFLIQYYNGEERAKGNILERFSAQQFPDLHSELNLSSLELGDSALYFCASSVRGEGADTQYFGPGTRLTVL.

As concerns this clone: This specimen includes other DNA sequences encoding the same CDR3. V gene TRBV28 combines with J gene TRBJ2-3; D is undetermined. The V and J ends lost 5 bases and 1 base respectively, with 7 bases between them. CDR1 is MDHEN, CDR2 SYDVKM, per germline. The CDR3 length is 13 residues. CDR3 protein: CASSLPGTDTQYF. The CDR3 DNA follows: TGTGCCAGCAGTCTTCCGGGCACAGATACGCAGTATTTT.

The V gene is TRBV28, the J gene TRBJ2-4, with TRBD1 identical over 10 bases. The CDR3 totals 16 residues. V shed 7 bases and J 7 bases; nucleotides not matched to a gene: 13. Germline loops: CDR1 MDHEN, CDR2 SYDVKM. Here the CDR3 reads CASNDRGRLGWNIQYF. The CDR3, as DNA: TGTGCCAGCAACGACAGGGGGCGCTTAGGTTGGAACATTCAGTACTTC.

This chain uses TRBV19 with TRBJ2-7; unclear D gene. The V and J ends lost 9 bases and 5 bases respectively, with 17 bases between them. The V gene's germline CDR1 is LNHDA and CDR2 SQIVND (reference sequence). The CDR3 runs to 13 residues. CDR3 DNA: TGTGCCAGCCTTGGGTCGCGGTCCCACGAGCAGTACTTC. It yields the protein CASLGSRSHEQYF.

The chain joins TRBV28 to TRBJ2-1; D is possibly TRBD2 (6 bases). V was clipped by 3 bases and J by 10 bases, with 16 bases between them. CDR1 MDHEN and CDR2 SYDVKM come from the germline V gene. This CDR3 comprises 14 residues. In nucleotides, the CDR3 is TGTGCCAGCAGTTTTCCCCCTAGCGCCAGAGAGCAGTTCTTC. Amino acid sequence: CASSFPPSAREQFF.

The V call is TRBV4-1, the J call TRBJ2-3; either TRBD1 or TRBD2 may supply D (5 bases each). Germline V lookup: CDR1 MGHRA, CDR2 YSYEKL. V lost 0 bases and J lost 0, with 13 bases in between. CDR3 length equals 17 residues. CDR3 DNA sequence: TGCGCCAGCAGCCAAGAAGGGGTGGGAGTTAGCACAGATACGCAGTATTTT. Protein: CASSQEGVGVSTDTQYF.

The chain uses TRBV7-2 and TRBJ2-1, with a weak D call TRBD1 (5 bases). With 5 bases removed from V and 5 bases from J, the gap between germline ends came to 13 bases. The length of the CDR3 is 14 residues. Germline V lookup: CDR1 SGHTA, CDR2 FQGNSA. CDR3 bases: TGTGCCAGCAGCCCGCGGACACCTAACAATGAGCAGTTCTTC. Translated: CASSPRTPNNEQFF. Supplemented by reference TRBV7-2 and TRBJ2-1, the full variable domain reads GAGVSQSPSNKVTEKGKDVELRCDPISGHTALYWYRQSLGQGLEFLIYFQGNSAPDKSGLPSDRFSAERTGGSVSTLTIQRTQQEDSAVYLCASSPRTPNNEQFFGPGTRLTVL.

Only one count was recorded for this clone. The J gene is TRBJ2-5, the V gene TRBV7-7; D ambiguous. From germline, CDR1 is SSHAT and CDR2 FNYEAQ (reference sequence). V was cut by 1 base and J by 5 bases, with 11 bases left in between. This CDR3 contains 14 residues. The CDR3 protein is CASSLDGWVETQYF. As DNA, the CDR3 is TGTGCCAGCAGCTTAGATGGTTGGGTGGAGACCCAGTACTTC.

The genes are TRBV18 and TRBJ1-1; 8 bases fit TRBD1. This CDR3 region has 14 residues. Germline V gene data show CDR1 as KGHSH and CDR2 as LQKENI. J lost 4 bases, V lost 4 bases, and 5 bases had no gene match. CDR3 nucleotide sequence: TGTGCCAGCTCACTCGAGGGACAGGTCACTGAAGCTTTCTTT. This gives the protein CASSLEGQVTEAFF.

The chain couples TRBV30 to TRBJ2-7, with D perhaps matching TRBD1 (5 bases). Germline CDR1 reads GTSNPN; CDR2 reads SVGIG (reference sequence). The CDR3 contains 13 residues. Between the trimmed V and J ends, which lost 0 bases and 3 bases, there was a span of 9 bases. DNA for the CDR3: TGTGCCTGGAGTGTACAGACAGACTACGAGCAGTACTTC. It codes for CAWSVQTDYEQYF.

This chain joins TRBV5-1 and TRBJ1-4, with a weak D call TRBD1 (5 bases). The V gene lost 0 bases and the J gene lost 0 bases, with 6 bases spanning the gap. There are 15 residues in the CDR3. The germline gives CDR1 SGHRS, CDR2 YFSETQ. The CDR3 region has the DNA TGCGCCAGCAGCTTGGTGGGGGCAACTAATGAAAAACTGTTTTTT. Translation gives CASSLVGATNEKLFF. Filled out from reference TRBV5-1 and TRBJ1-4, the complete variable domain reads KAGVTQTPRYLIKTRGQQVTLSCSPISGHRSVSWYQQTPGQGLQFLFEYFSETQRNKGNFPGRFSGRQFSNSRSEMNVSTLELGDSALYLCASSLVGATNEKLFFGSGTQLSVL.

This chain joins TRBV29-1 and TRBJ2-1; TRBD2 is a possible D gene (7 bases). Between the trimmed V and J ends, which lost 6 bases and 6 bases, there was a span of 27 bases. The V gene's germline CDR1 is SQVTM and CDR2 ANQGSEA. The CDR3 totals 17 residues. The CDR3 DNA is TGCAGCGTGAGGCTACAGGGTTTCGGGGGGATGGGCAATGAGCAGTTCTTC. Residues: CSVRLQGFGGMGNEQFF.

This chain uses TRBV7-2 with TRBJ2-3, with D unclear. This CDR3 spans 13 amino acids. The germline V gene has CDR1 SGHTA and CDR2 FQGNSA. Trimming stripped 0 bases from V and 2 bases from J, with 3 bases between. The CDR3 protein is CASSLAATDTQYF. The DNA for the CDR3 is TGTGCCAGCAGCTTAGCGGCCACAGATACGCAGTATTTT.

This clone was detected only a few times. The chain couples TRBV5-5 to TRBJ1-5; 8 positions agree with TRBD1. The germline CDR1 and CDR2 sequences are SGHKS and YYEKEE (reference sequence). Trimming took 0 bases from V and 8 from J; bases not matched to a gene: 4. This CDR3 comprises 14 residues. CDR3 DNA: TGTGCCAGCAGCTTGGGACAGGGGTTGGAGCCCCAGCATTTT. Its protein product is CASSLGQGLEPQHF.

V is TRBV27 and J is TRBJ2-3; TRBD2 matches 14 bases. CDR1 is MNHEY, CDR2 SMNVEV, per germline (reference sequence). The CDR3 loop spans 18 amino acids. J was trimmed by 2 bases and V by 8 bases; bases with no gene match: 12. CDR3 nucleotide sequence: TGTGCCAGCCGAAAGTGGGGACTAGCGGGAGTAACCACAGATACGCAGTATTTT. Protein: CASRKWGLAGVTTDTQYF.

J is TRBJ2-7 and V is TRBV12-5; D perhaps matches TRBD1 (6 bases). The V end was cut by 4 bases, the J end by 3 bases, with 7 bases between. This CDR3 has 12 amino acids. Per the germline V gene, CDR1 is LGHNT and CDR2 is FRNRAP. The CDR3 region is CASGWDNYEQYF. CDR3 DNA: TGTGCTAGTGGTTGGGACAACTACGAGCAGTACTTC.

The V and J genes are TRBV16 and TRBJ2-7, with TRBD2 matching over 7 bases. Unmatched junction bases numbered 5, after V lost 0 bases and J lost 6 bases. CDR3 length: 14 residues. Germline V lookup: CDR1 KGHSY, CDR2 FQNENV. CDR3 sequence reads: CASSQSGEGGEQYF. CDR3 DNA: TGTGCCAGCAGCCAATCGGGGGAGGGAGGCGAGCAGTACTTC.

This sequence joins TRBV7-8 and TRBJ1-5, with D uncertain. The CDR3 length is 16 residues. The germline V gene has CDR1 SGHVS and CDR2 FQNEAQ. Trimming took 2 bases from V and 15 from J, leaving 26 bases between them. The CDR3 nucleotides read TGTGCCAGCAGCTTAATACTCCAGGCGGAGATAATGCCTTCGCATTTT. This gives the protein CASSLILQAEIMPSHF.